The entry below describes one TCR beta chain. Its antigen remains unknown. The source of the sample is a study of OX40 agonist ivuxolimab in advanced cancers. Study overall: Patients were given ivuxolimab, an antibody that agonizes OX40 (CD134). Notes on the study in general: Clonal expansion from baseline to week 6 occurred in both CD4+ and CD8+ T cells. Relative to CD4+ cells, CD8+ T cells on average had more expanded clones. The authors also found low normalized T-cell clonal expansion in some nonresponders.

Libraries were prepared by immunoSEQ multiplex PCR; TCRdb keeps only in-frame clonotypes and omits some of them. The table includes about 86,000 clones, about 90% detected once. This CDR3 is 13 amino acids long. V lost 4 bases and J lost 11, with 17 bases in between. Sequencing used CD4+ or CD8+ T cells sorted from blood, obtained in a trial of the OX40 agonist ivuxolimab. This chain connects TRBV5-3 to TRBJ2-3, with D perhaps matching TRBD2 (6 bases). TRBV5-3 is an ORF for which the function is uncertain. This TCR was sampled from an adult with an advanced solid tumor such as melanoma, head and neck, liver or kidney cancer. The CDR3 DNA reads TGTGCCAGAAGCCCCTGTTTGGGGGGAGAGCAGTATTTT. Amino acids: CARSPCLGGEQYF.